This TCR beta chain was observed in a study of blood T cell repertoires in COVID-19. For the study at large: Sites in the United States, Italy and Spain provided acute and convalescent COVID-19 samples. T cells, B-cell-depleted T cells, or PBMCs provided the cDNA or gDNA that served as material.

V lost 2 bases and J lost 9; bases outside the gene matches: 9. The germline CDR1 and CDR2 sequences are SNHLY and FYNNEI. This CDR3 region has 15 residues. Authors' analysis steps: The authors estimated nucleated cell counts from reference gene primer amplification. Assay used: immunoSEQ multiplex PCR; TCRdb lists only in-frame clones, some missing. Clonal size and the V and J genes are those of that table, whereas D and trimming came from the DNA. Of around 190,000 clones listed, 84% were seen once; the top ten hold 13%. The chain is built from TRBV2 and TRBJ2-4; the match to TRBD2 covers 8 bases. This clonotype was obtained from a human donor in a cohort sampled during active COVID-19. Source material: peripheral blood. The CDR3: CASSEISGSLSIQYF. CDR3 coding DNA: TGTGCCAGCAGTGAAATCAGCGGGAGTTTATCCATTCAGTACTTC.